A selection of T cell receptor beta chains follows, all from one sample in a study of shared clonotypes between healthy human individuals. Data came from immunoSEQ multiplex PCR; TCRdb stores just in-frame clones and leaves some out. The table shows about 2.1 million clones, with around 93% occurring only once. The sequenced sample was naive CD8+ T cells from PBMCs. Every receptor here comes from a man aged 18 to 35 in good health. Some clones in this sample may be carry-over from other donors' samples. The CDR3 runs from the conserved cysteine through the conserved F or W. A D gene is named only where the DNA matches it firmly. Clone size, where shown, is once, few, many, or a class for clones that have expanded.

j_call	v_call	d_call	clone_size	cdr3_nt	cdr3_aa
TRBJ2-5	TRBV5-1	.	once	TGCGCCAGCAGCTTGGGACAACAGGAGACCCAGTACTTC	CASSLGQQETQYF
TRBJ1-1	TRBV15	.	.	TGTGCCACCAGCAGAGTCTTCTACACTGAAGCTTTCTTT	CATSRVFYTEAFF
TRBJ1-5	TRBV5-5	TRBD1	.	TGTGCCAGCAGCCTGGGACAGAGCAATCAGCCCCAGCATTTT	CASSLGQSNQPQHF
TRBJ1-1	TRBV6-1	.	.	TGTGCCAGCAGGGAGCGGGTTGCGACTGAAGCTTTCTTT	CASRERVATEAFF
TRBJ2-1	TRBV27	.	.	TGTGCCAGCAGTTTATCCCGGGCGAGAGTAGTCGATGAGCAGTTCTTC	CASSLSRARVVDEQFF
TRBJ2-1	TRBV11-1	TRBD1	.	TGTGCCAGCAGTAGTCTCCCGGGACAGCCCTACAATGAGCAGTTCTTC	CASSSLPGQPYNEQFF
TRBJ2-7	TRBV7-2	.	.	TGTGCCAGCAGCCCCGGGACCCTCGACGAGCAGTACTTC	CASSPGTLDEQYF
TRBJ1-2	TRBV5-6	.	.	TGTGCCAGCAGCGATTCAACTGACAGTGGCTACACCTTC	CASSDSTDSGYTF
TRBJ2-7	TRBV5-4	.	.	TGTGCCAGCAGCTTGGGAACCTACGAGCAGTACTTC	CASSLGTYEQYF
TRBJ2-3	TRBV6-5	.	.	TGTGCCAGCAGTTACGGTGGCACAGATACGCAGTATTTT	CASSYGGTDTQYF
TRBJ2-7	TRBV6-1	.	.	TGTGCCAGCAGTACGTACCAGTTTTCGTCCTACGAGCAGTACTTC	CASSTYQFSSYEQYF
TRBJ2-4	TRBV2	TRBD2	.	TGTGCCAGCAGTGAAGCGCGAGGACTAGCGGGAGGCAAAAACATTCAGTACTTC	CASSEARGLAGGKNIQYF
TRBJ1-5	TRBV28	.	.	TGTGCCAGCAGGCTAAACCTAAATCAGCCCCAGCATTTT	CASRLNLNQPQHF
TRBJ2-7	TRBV6-5	.	once	TGTGCCAGCAGTTACTCGTCTTGGCGGGCCGCCTACGAGCAGTACTTC	CASSYSSWRAAYEQYF
TRBJ2-7	TRBV7-9	.	.	TGTGCCAGCAGTCTGACGGACCGAGTAAACGAGCAGTACTTC	CASSLTDRVNEQYF
TRBJ2-3	TRBV28	TRBD2	.	TGTGCCAGCAGTCCACCGGGTGGAGTGGGGGGGGATACGCAGTATTTT	CASSPPGGVGGDTQYF
TRBJ2-1	TRBV7-9	.	.	TGTGCCAGCAGGACCCAGGGCCCCACTGATGAGCAGTTCTTC	CASRTQGPTDEQFF
TRBJ1-1	TRBV28	TRBD1	.	TGTGCCAGCAGTGCCTCCGGGACAGGGCCTGAAGCTTTCTTT	CASSASGTGPEAFF
TRBJ1-5	TRBV27	.	.	TGTGCCAGCAGTTTGTCTGTAGGTAGCAATCAGCCCCAGCATTTT	CASSLSVGSNQPQHF
TRBJ2-7	TRBV29-1	.	.	TGCAGCGTTGCCGACGGCTACGAGCAGTACTTC	CSVADGYEQYF
TRBJ2-2	TRBV4-3	.	.	TGCGCCAGCAGCCAAGATCCTTTCAAAACGAACACCGGGGAGCTGTTTTTT	CASSQDPFKTNTGELFF
TRBJ1-2	TRBV11-2	TRBD1	.	TGTGCCAGCAGCTGGACAGGGGGAACCTATGGCTACACCTTC	CASSWTGGTYGYTF
TRBJ1-5	TRBV7-8	.	.	TGTGCCAGCACCCCTCGGGCAGACCTAATCGGGGTGAATCAGCCCCAGCATTTT	CASTPRADLIGVNQPQHF
TRBJ1-5	TRBV6-5	.	.	TGTGCCAGCAGACAGGGAGAAAGCAATCAGCCCCAGCATTTT	CASRQGESNQPQHF
TRBJ1-2	TRBV7-9	.	.	TGTGCCAGCAGCCCGCTACAGGGCCTGAGCTATGGCTACACCTTC	CASSPLQGLSYGYTF
TRBJ1-2	TRBV28	.	.	TGTGCCAGCAGTTTTGACAGCAGCTATGGCTACACCTTC	CASSFDSSYGYTF
TRBJ2-3	TRBV28	.	once	TGTGCCAGCAGTCCAACAGGGACCCCGACCACAGATACGCAGTATTTT	CASSPTGTPTTDTQYF
TRBJ2-7	TRBV2	TRBD2	.	TGTGCCAGCAGTGAAGTATCCCTAGCGGAGGCCTACGAGCAGTACTTC	CASSEVSLAEAYEQYF
TRBJ2-5	TRBV7-9	.	.	TGTGCCAGCAGCTACCTCCGGGGCCTACTGCAAGAGACCCAGTACTTC	CASSYLRGLLQETQYF
TRBJ2-2	TRBV6-6	.	.	TGTGCCAGCACCTCTCCGAGGGAGCTGTTTTTT	CASTSPRELFF
TRBJ1-5	TRBV2	.	.	TGTGCCAGCAGCGAATGGGGCCCTCGGGGCAGCAATCAGCCCCAGCATTTT	CASSEWGPRGSNQPQHF
TRBJ2-1	TRBV9	TRBD1	.	TGTGCCAGCAGCGGGGGACAGGGTGCCGGGTACAATGAGCAGTTCTTC	CASSGGQGAGYNEQFF
TRBJ2-7	TRBV9	.	.	TGTGCCAGCAGCGTAGCGTGGGACCCCCGGAGGGGCGAGCAGTACTTC	CASSVAWDPRRGEQYF
TRBJ2-3	TRBV5-6	.	.	TGTGCCAGCAGCGGAGGGCAGGCCACAGATACGCAGTATTTT	CASSGGQATDTQYF
TRBJ1-2	TRBV27	.	.	TGTGCCAGCAGTTTAAATCCGTTGGTCTATGGCTACACCTTC	CASSLNPLVYGYTF
TRBJ2-6	TRBV29-1	TRBD1	.	TGCAGCGTCATACCGAATTTCAGGGGGATCGCTGGGGCCAACGTCCTGACTTTC	CSVIPNFRGIAGANVLTF
TRBJ2-3	TRBV11-2	TRBD2	.	TGTGCCAGCAGCTTTAGCGGGAGGGCCGTAGATACGCAGTATTTT	CASSFSGRAVDTQYF
TRBJ2-5	TRBV10-3	TRBD2	.	TGTGCCATCAGTGGCACGGGACTAGCGGGAGTGGGGGAGACCCAGTACTTC	CAISGTGLAGVGETQYF
TRBJ1-6	TRBV13	TRBD1	.	TGTGCCAGCAGCTTAGCACAGGGGTCGAGCTCCTATAATTCACCCCTCCACTTT	CASSLAQGSSSYNSPLHF
TRBJ2-1	TRBV9	TRBD2	.	TGTGCCAGCAGCGTAGTAGCGGGTATGGGTGATGAGCAGTTCTTC	CASSVVAGMGDEQFF
TRBJ2-7	TRBV6-1	TRBD2	.	TGTGCCAGCATCGGGACTAGCGGGCCCTACGAGCAGTACTTC	CASIGTSGPYEQYF
TRBJ2-7	TRBV29-1	.	.	TGCAGCGTTCGGTCGGGCAGGGGCTACGAGCAGTACTTC	CSVRSGRGYEQYF
TRBJ2-3	TRBV6-5	.	.	TGTGCCAGCAGTCCACAGTTTCGCACAGATACGCAGTATTTT	CASSPQFRTDTQYF
TRBJ1-3	TRBV27	.	.	TGTGCCAGCAGTTTTGTCTCTGGAAACACCATATATTTT	CASSFVSGNTIYF
TRBJ1-1	TRBV15	.	.	TGTGCCACCAGCAGAGATCATCAACCCTCGGGGGGCACTGAAGCTTTCTTT	CATSRDHQPSGGTEAFF
TRBJ1-1	TRBV7-6	.	.	TGTGCCAGCAGCTCCGCGGCAGGGGTGACCACTGAAGCTTTCTTT	CASSSAAGVTTEAFF
TRBJ2-7	TRBV30	TRBD2	.	TGTGCCTGGAGTGTATCTAGCGGGTACGAGCAGTACTTC	CAWSVSSGYEQYF
TRBJ2-5	TRBV11-2	TRBD1	.	TGTGCCAGCAGCGTAGGGCCAACAGGGGCCCAAGAGACCCAGTACTTC	CASSVGPTGAQETQYF
TRBJ1-1	TRBV11-2	.	.	TGTGCCAGCAGCCTCGTCAACACAGGGCATCGCACTGAAGCTTTCTTT	CASSLVNTGHRTEAFF
TRBJ1-1	TRBV9	.	.	TGTGCCAGCAGCCTAAGGGACCAACCAGTGAACACTGAAGCTTTCTTT	CASSLRDQPVNTEAFF
TRBJ1-2	TRBV28	.	.	TGTGCCAGCAGTTTCCTCCTTCGGACAGTCGGGCATGGCTACACCTTC	CASSFLLRTVGHGYTF
TRBJ2-7	TRBV15	TRBD2	.	TGTGCCACCAGCAGAGGGCTAGCGGGAGGAACGAGGGAGCAGTACTTC	CATSRGLAGGTREQYF
TRBJ2-1	TRBV11-2	TRBD2	.	TGTGCCAGCAGCCCGAGCGGGAGTAAAAATGAGCAGTTCTTC	CASSPSGSKNEQFF
TRBJ2-1	TRBV5-6	.	.	TGTGCCAGCAGCTTGGTTGGTCATTTAATAAGAGGTGAGCAGTTCTTC	CASSLVGHLIRGEQFF
TRBJ2-5	TRBV6-1	TRBD1	.	TGTGCCAGCAGGGGACAGGGCCGGGAGACCCAGTACTTC	CASRGQGRETQYF
TRBJ2-3	TRBV4-1	.	.	TGCGCCAGCAGCCAAGATATGCGGGGTTCTAGCACAGATACGCAGTATTTT	CASSQDMRGSSTDTQYF
TRBJ2-2	TRBV29-1	.	.	TGCAGCGTTGCGGGAGCGAACACCGGGGAGCTGTTTTTT	CSVAGANTGELFF
TRBJ1-2	TRBV7-9	TRBD1	.	TGTGCCAGCAGCGACCGGGACAGGGACCCGAAGTATGGCTACACCTTC	CASSDRDRDPKYGYTF
TRBJ2-7	TRBV19	TRBD1	.	TGTGCCAGTGGACCGGGACAGGGGTCCTACGAGCAGTACTTC	CASGPGQGSYEQYF